Sequencing of this T cell receptor (beta chain) was carried out in a study of prognosis after radiotherapy for stage I lung cancer. From genomic DNA, TCR beta CDR3 was amplified by two-round multiplex PCR. Specific primers for each TRBV and TRBJ gene were what first-round PCR used. One entry per CDR3 protein results from TCRdb running MiXCR on the multiplex PCR reads. The sample contains some 25,000 distinct CDR3 sequences, under 40% of which appear only once. The CDR3 sequence is 13 residues long. Deletions cut 2 bases from V and 2 bases from J, with 7 bases between. The TCR sequence derives from a donor aged 50 or older with non-small cell lung cancer. The J gene is TRBJ2-7, the V gene TRBV12-3 or TRBV12-4, with D hard to call. The starting material was PBMCs, obtained before or after stereotactic body radiation therapy (not recorded which). In DNA form, the CDR3 reads TGTGCCAGCAGTTTAAGTCTTCCCTACGAGCAGTACTTC. The encoded protein is CASSLSLPYEQYF.